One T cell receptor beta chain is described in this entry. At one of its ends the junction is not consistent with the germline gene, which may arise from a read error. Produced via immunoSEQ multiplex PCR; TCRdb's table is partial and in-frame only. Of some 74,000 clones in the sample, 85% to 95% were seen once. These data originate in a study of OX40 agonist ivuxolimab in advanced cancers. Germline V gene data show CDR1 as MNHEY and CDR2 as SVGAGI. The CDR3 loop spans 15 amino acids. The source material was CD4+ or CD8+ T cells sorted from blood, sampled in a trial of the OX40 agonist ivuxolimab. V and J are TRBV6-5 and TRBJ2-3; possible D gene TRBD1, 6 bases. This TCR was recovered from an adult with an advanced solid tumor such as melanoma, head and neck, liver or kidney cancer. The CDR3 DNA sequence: TGTGCCAGCAGTAACTCGGGACACACCACAGATACGCAGTATTTT. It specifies CASSNSGHTTDTQYF.